This TCR beta chain was sequenced in a study of blood T cell repertoires in COVID-19. Study context: Samples came from the United States, Italy and Spain, spanning acute and convalescent COVID-19. Sample material is recorded as cDNA or gDNA derived from T cells, B-cell-depleted T cells, or PBMCs.

Germline V CDR1 and CDR2: SGHDT, YYEEEE. V lost 3 bases and J lost 2, with 13 bases in between. The CDR3 has 15 residues. As originally analysed: By means of reference gene primer amplification, nucleated cell counts were estimated. Profiling relied on immunoSEQ multiplex PCR, and the TCRdb table lists in-frame clones only, not all of them. The V and J calls and clone size come from that table; D and trimming were worked out from the DNA. The profile shows under 500,000 clones, around nine tenths of them singletons. The gene calls are TRBV5-6 and TRBJ2-3; tentative D call: TRBD2 (5 bases). The clonotype originates from a woman aged 25 to 39 with acute or convalescent COVID-19. The sample taken for sequencing was peripheral blood. This CDR3 reads CASSSYGVNTDTQYF. CDR3 nucleotides: TGTGCCAGCAGCTCATACGGGGTGAACACAGATACGCAGTATTTT.